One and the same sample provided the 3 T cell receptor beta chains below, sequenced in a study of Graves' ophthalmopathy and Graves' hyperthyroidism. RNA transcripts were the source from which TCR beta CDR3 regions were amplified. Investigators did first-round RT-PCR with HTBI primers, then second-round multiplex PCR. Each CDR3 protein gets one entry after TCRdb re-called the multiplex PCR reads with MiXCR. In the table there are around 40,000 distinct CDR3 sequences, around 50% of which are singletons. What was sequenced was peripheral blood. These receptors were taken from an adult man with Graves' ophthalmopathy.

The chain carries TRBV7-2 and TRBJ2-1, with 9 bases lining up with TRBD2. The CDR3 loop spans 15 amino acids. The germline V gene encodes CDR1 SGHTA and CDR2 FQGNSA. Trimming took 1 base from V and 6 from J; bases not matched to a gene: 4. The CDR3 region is CASSLVAGGFNEQFF. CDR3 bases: TGTGCCAGCAGCTTAGTCGCGGGAGGGTTCAATGAGCAGTTCTTC.

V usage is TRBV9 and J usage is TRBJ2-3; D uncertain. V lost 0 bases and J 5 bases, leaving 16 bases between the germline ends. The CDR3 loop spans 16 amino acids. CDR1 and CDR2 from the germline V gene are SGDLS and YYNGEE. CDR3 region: CASSVGHGRLGDTQYF. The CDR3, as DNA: TGTGCCAGCAGCGTAGGTCACGGCAGATTAGGAGATACGCAGTATTTT.

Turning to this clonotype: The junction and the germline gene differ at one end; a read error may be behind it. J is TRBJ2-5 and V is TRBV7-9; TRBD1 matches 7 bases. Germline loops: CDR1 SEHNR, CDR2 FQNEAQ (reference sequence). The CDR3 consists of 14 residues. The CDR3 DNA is TGTGCCAGCGGCCAAGACAGGGCCCAAGAGATCCAGTACTTC. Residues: CASGQDRAQEIQYF.